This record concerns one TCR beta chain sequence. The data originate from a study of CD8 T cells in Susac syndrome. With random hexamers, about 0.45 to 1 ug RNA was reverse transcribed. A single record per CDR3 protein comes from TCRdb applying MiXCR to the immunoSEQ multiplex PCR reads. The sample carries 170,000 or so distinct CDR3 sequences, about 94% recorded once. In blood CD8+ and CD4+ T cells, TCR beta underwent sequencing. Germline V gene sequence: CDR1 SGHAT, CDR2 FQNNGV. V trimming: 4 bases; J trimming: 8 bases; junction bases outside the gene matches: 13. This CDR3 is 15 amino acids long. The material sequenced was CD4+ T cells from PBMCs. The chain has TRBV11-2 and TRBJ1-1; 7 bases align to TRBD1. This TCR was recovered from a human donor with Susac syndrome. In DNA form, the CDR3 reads TGTGCCAGCAGCTCCCATAAGGACAGGACGAAAGAAGCTTTCTTT. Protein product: CASSSHKDRTKEAFF.